The 24 T cell receptor beta chains below were found in one sample sequenced in a study of blood T cell repertoires in COVID-19. Produced via immunoSEQ multiplex PCR; TCRdb's table is partial and in-frame only. The data contain 200,000 to 250,000 clones, around 84% of them singletons. The sample comprised peripheral blood. These receptors originate from a woman of 80 years or more with active or convalescent COVID-19.

The rearrangement joins TRBV7-3 to TRBJ2-5; D is uncertain. The CDR3 length is 13 residues. V was clipped by 1 base and J by 4 bases, with 7 bases between them. In germline, CDR1 is SGHTA, CDR2 FQGTGA. The CDR3 reads CASSLISSETQYF. CDR3 coding DNA: TGTGCCAGCAGCTTAATTTCGTCAGAGACCCAGTACTTC.

The chain employs TRBV11-2 and TRBJ2-3, with 10 nucleotides matching TRBD2. The CDR3 runs 16 residues. The germline V gene encodes CDR1 SGHAT and CDR2 FQNNGV. V lost 6 bases to trimming and J lost 5 bases; unmatched junction nucleotides: 11. CDR3 sequence (DNA): TGTGCCAGCAGGCTGATTAGCGGGGGGCAGGGAGATACGCAGTATTTT. Translating gives CASRLISGGQGDTQYF.

The V and J genes are TRBV5-1 and TRBJ2-4, with D perhaps matching TRBD1 (6 bases). Per the germline V gene, CDR1 is SGHRS and CDR2 is YFSETQ. The germline V and J ends were trimmed by 4 bases and 9 bases, with 14 bases remaining between them. This CDR3 spans 13 amino acids. CDR3 nucleotide sequence: TGCGCCAGCAGCCTAACAGGGTTTAGCATTCAGTACTTC. Its protein is CASSLTGFSIQYF.

This rearrangement joins TRBV27 to TRBJ1-1; D is undetermined. With 5 bases removed from V and 4 bases from J, the gap between germline ends came to 14 bases. CDR3 length equals 14 residues. Germline loops: CDR1 MNHEY, CDR2 SMNVEV (reference sequence). The CDR3 DNA reads TGTGCCAGCAGTCCGCCAGTGGGAGGCACTGAAGCTTTCTTT. Its translation: CASSPPVGGTEAFF.

This clone was detected only a few times. A read error may be the cause here, since a much bigger clone is one base away. Other DNA sequences from this sample encode an identical CDR3 as well. The chain couples TRBV7-2 to TRBJ1-1; the D gene is possibly TRBD1 (6 bases). CDR3 size: 13 residues. V was trimmed by 3 bases and J by 1 base, leaving 6 bases between them. Germline-derived CDR1 and CDR2 are SGHTA and FQGNSA. The CDR3 DNA reads as TGTGCCAGCAGCTTGGACAGGAACACTGAAGCTTTCTTT. The encoded protein is CASSLDRNTEAFF.

The rearrangement joins TRBV2 to TRBJ1-5; D is perhaps TRBD1 (6 bases). Trimming stripped 4 bases from V and 5 bases from J, with 15 bases between. The CDR3 is 15 amino acids. Germline CDR1 and CDR2: SNHLY and FYNNEI. Here the CDR3 DNA reads TGTGCCAGCAGTGGCCAGGGGAATACCTATCAGCCCCAGCATTTT. It specifies CASSGQGNTYQPQHF.

CDR3 sequence: CASIEGGQGEQYF. CDR3 bases: TGTGCCAGCATAGAGGGGGGACAGGGTGAGCAGTACTTC. The V and J genes are TRBV2 and TRBJ2-7; 9 bases fit TRBD1. The CDR3 extends over 13 amino acids. Per the germline V gene, CDR1 is SNHLY and CDR2 is FYNNEI. Germline trimming cut 7 bases from V and 7 bases from J; bases unmatched to any gene: 8.

This rearrangement joins TRBV4-3 to TRBJ1-6, with D unclear. CDR1 and CDR2 from the germline V gene are LGHNA and YSLEER. V dropped 3 bases and J dropped 4 bases, with 7 bases sitting between them. CDR3 length equals 14 residues. Here the CDR3 reads CASSQRRYNSPLHF. CDR3 nucleotides: TGCGCCAGCAGCCAGCGGCGGTATAATTCACCCCTCCACTTT.

As DNA, the CDR3 is TGTGCCTGGAGCTTCTCAGGTTATGGCTACACCTTC. Translating it yields CAWSFSGYGYTF. The rearrangement joins TRBV30 to TRBJ1-2; D uncertain. The CDR3 has 12 residues. Germline values: CDR1 GTSNPN, CDR2 SVGIG (reference sequence). The V and J ends lost 3 bases and 5 bases respectively, with 10 bases between them.

The chain is built from TRBV11-2 and TRBJ2-3; no definite D call. The CDR3 runs 16 residues. Germline lookup yields CDR1 SGHAT and CDR2 FQNNGV. Trimming took off 5 bases at V and 5 bases at J, with 20 bases between the two ends. As DNA, the CDR3 is TGTGCCAGCAGCCAAGGAAACCCGGTCCGCGGAGATACGCAGTATTTT. Translation: CASSQGNPVRGDTQYF.

This chain connects TRBV28 to TRBJ2-2; D gene ambiguous. The CDR3 length is 12 residues. Looked up from germline, CDR1 is MDHEN and CDR2 is SYDVKM. Trimming left V 3 bases short and J 4 bases short, with 3 bases between. CDR3 region: CASSLSTGELFF. CDR3 in DNA: TGTGCCAGCAGTTTGAGCACCGGGGAGCTGTTTTTT.

The gene calls are TRBV5-1 and TRBJ2-5; a possible D gene is TRBD1 (6 bases). CDR1 is SGHRS, CDR2 YFSETQ, per germline. Trimming took 2 bases from V and 4 from J, leaving 9 bases between them. The length of the CDR3 is 13 residues. CDR3 bases: TGCGCCAGCAGCTTTACAGGGTCAGAGACCCAGTACTTC. This codes for CASSFTGSETQYF.

This clone was counted once. The genes are TRBV11-3 and TRBJ2-2, with 16 positions matching TRBD2. CDR1 SGHNT and CDR2 YENEEA come from the germline V gene. The CDR3 runs 19 residues. With V trimmed by 3 bases and J by 5 bases, 9 bases remained unmatched. This CDR3 reads CASSLGPGLAGGRTGELFF. CDR3 DNA: TGTGCCAGCAGCTTGGGCCCGGGACTAGCGGGGGGGAGGACCGGGGAGCTGTTTTTT.

The chain couples TRBV7-2 to TRBJ2-5; D uncertain. The CDR3 consists of 14 residues. Trimming took 1 base from V and 0 from J, leaving 6 bases between them. Germline CDR1 and CDR2: SGHTA and FQGNSA. This CDR3 reads CASSLGRNQETQYF. The CDR3 bases are TGTGCCAGCAGCTTAGGGCGGAACCAAGAGACCCAGTACTTC.

The rearrangement links TRBV6-5 to TRBJ1-4; 10 nucleotides line up with TRBD1. In germline, CDR1 is MNHEY, CDR2 SVGAGI. With 5 bases clipped from V and 8 bases from J, the junction kept 8 bases outside the gene matches. This CDR3 is built from 15 residues. CDR3 sequence: CASSTRDRGVEKLFF. CDR3 bases: TGTGCCAGCAGTACCCGGGACAGGGGAGTCGAAAAACTGTTTTTT.

The rearrangement joins TRBV30 to TRBJ1-5; D possibly corresponds to TRBD1 (6 bases). V was clipped by 2 bases and J by 9 bases, with 8 bases between them. Germline V gene sequence: CDR1 GTSNPN, CDR2 SVGIG (reference sequence). The CDR3 has 11 residues. CDR3 DNA: TGTGCCTGGAGTTCACAGGGGCCCCAGCATTTT. Protein sequence: CAWSSQGPQHF.

The CDR3, as DNA: TGTGCCAGCCTCCCCCAGGGACAGGGGACTGGAAACACCATATATTTT. Translating it yields CASLPQGQGTGNTIYF. The rearrangement joins TRBV28 to TRBJ1-3, with TRBD1 matching over 10 bases. Per germline, CDR1 MDHEN and CDR2 SYDVKM. Trimming removed 8 bases from V and 2 bases from J; junction bases left unmatched: 9. This CDR3 has 16 residues.

The gene calls are TRBV28 and TRBJ1-1; no clear D gene. The CDR3 is made up of 14 amino acids. Germline assignment: CDR1 MDHEN and CDR2 SYDVKM. Deletions cut 7 bases from V and 0 bases from J, with 12 bases between. CDR3 DNA sequence: TGTGCCAGCAAGCGGGCGGGTTTGAACACTGAAGCTTTCTTT. This codes for CASKRAGLNTEAFF.

The chain recombines TRBV20-1 with TRBJ1-1; D unresolved. V gave up 2 bases and J gave up 8 bases, with 9 bases separating them. Looked up from germline, CDR1 is DFQATT and CDR2 is SNEGSKA (reference sequence). This CDR3 has 11 residues. The CDR3 region has the DNA TGCAGTGCTAGATTCCAGATGGAAGCTTTCTTT. This encodes CSARFQMEAFF.

V gene TRBV5-4 combines with J gene TRBJ1-2; tentative D call: TRBD1 (6 bases). Deletions cut 0 bases from V and 3 bases from J, with 18 bases between. There are 17 residues in the CDR3. CDR1 is SGHNT, CDR2 YYREEE, per germline (reference sequence). The CDR3 DNA follows: TGTGCCAGCAGCTTGGACCCAGGGGCGGGGGTGGACTATGGCTACACCTTC. Its translation: CASSLDPGAGVDYGYTF.

V and J are TRBV28 and TRBJ1-1, with 7 bases identical to TRBD1. The CDR3 contains 14 residues. Germline V lookup: CDR1 MDHEN, CDR2 SYDVKM. The ends lost 4 bases at V and 7 bases at J; junction bases unmatched: 9. This chain's CDR3 is CASSSPGQRSEAFF. The CDR3 coding sequence is TGTGCCAGCAGTTCCCCGGGACAGAGAAGTGAAGCTTTCTTT.

CDR3 nucleotide sequence: TGTGCCAGCAGCGTAGATACAGATTCACCCCTCCACTTT. Its protein product is CASSVDTDSPLHF. The V gene is TRBV9, the J gene TRBJ1-6; no firm D call. V gave up 0 bases and J gave up 8 bases, with 6 bases separating them. The CDR3 runs 13 residues. Germline loops: CDR1 SGDLS, CDR2 YYNGEE.

The CDR3 here is CASSEQGIRNSPLHF. CDR3 sequence (DNA): TGTGCCAGCAGTGAACAGGGGATTAGAAATTCACCCCTCCACTTT. This rearrangement joins TRBV6-1 to TRBJ1-6; weak D call: TRBD1 (6 bases). Trimming took 2 bases from V and 7 from J, leaving 12 bases between them. Germline V gene lookup returns CDR1 MNHNS and CDR2 SASEGT. This CDR3 has 15 amino acids.

The gene calls are TRBV5-1 and TRBJ2-5; no definite D call. The CDR3 extends over 13 amino acids. Trimming cost V 1 base and J 1 base, with 5 bases left between them. Per germline, CDR1 SGHRS and CDR2 YFSETQ. CDR3 coding DNA: TGCGCCAGCAGCTTGACAGTCCAAGAGACCCAGTACTTC. As protein: CASSLTVQETQYF. Full variable domain (missing parts from reference TRBV5-1 and TRBJ2-5): KAGVTQTPRYLIKTRGQQVTLSCSPISGHRSVSWYQQTPGQGLQFLFEYFSETQRNKGNFPGRFSGRQFSNSRSEMNVSTLELGDSALYLCASSLTVQETQYFGPGTRLLVL.